Listed here is a single T cell receptor beta chain. Its specificity is not known. This sample was included in a study of cytomegalovirus exposure and HLA in healthy donors. Study-level information: Among 398 genotyped donors, around 82% fell in the Caucasian-associated ancestry cluster. Study observations and caveats: An assumption of roughly uniform sequencing depth across donors underlay the presence/absence analyses. In a later analysis, CMV-associated beta chains were mostly HLA-associated, it appeared. With later analysis, a missense DCLRE1C variant became linked to TCR beta V- and J-gene trimming.

The ends lost 4 bases at V and 0 bases at J; junction bases unmatched: 1. From germline, CDR1 is SGHRS and CDR2 YFSETQ. The CDR3 runs 15 residues. The PCR ran on 60 Vbeta and 13 Jbeta primers. Only in-frame clones appear in the TCRdb table, and some are missing; sequencing was by immunoSEQ multiplex PCR. The sample yields some 130,000 clones, 70% to 80% seen once. Sample: PBMCs. The V gene is TRBV5-1, the J gene TRBJ2-2, with 9 bases matching TRBD2. This clonotype originated in a woman aged 45-65 years in good health and CMV-seropositive. The CDR3 protein is CASSGGGANTGELFF. The CDR3 nucleotides read TGCGCCAGCAGCGGCGGGGGGGCGAACACCGGGGAGCTGTTTTTT.